This T cell receptor beta chain was captured in a study of early T cells in non-severe SARS-CoV-2 infection. Whole-study context: The authors sequenced bulk RNA from unsorted whole blood, leaving chains unpaired.

The library protocol tagged individual cDNA molecules with unique molecular identifiers. TCRdb ran MiXCR on the 5' RACE reads and lists one entry per CDR3 protein. This table has roughly 33,000 distinct CDR3 sequences, around 5% appearing once. The study, taken as a whole, reports: Matching results from VDJdb favored anti-spike CD8 responses, leaving private and CD4 specificities undetected.

This CDR3 comprises 14 residues. Trimming stripped 1 base from V and 1 base from J, with 7 bases between. Germline V gene sequence: CDR1 SGHTA, CDR2 FQGNSA. This clonotype was observed many times. Its antigen is unknown. The chain carries TRBV7-2 and TRBJ1-1, with D unresolved. This receptor was identified in an adult who was a healthcare worker with PCR-confirmed SARS-CoV-2 infection or an uninfected control (not recorded which). Sequencing was performed on whole blood. CDR3 nucleotides: TGTGCCAGCAGCTTAGGTCTAAGGAACACTGAAGCTTTCTTT. Translating it yields CASSLGLRNTEAFF.